These 23 T cell receptor beta chains were sequenced from one sample in a study of blood T cells in healthy people across ages (dated by TCRdb to about 2015). Libraries were constructed by 5' RACE. The sequencer listed for this sample is Illumina HiSeq 2500. A second PCR of roughly 7 to 12 cycles was run with a J-beta primer mix and a sample-barcoded 5' primer. TCRdb itself trimmed the public reads at Q25 with fastp, ran MiXCR and retained productive beta chains. When rows share a CDR3 protein, they turn into one entry using the most common DNA and genes. Here the sample has approximately 880,000 distinct CDR3 sequences; approximately 49% occur a single time. The top ten clones comprise around an eighth of the sample. Sequencing was carried out using blood. These TCRs come from a man between 25 and 39 years old in good health.

The CDR3 nucleotides are TGTGCCAGCAGCCCCCAGGAGGGCTTGCAGTTCTTC. Translation: CASSPQEGLQFF. The rearrangement joins TRBV7-2 to TRBJ2-1; tentative D call: TRBD2 (6 bases). The V gene lost 5 bases and the J gene lost 12 bases, with 14 bases spanning the gap. The V gene's germline CDR1 is SGHTA and CDR2 FQGNSA. This CDR3 comprises 12 residues.

This clonotype was seen a few times. This rearrangement joins TRBV5-1 to TRBJ2-3; D call uncertain. The CDR3 is 14 residues long. V lost 0 bases and J lost 4, with 9 bases in between. Germline V gives CDR1 SGHRS, CDR2 YFSETQ. CDR3 residues: CASSLDGLADTQYF. The CDR3 coding sequence is TGCGCCAGCAGCTTGGACGGCCTCGCAGATACGCAGTATTTT.

This chain uses TRBV25-1 with TRBJ2-7; weak D call: TRBD1 (5 bases). CDR3 size: 15 residues. Germline CDR1 reads MGHDK; CDR2 reads SYGVNS. Trimming pared 3 bases from V and 7 bases from J, leaving 19 bases between. CDR3 coding DNA: TGTGCCAGCAGTGACGTAGGGAAAGGGGTGGATGAGCAGTACTTC. Protein sequence: CASSDVGKGVDEQYF.

This chain joins TRBV7-6 and TRBJ2-1, with D maybe TRBD2 (6 bases). In germline, CDR1 is SGHVS, CDR2 FNYEAQ. The germline V and J ends were trimmed by 6 bases and 8 bases, with 11 bases remaining between them. The CDR3 sequence is 12 residues long. CDR3 DNA: TGTGCCAGCAGTTCTAGGAGGGATGAGCAGTTCTTC. It translates to CASSSRRDEQFF.

V gene TRBV7-6 combines with J gene TRBJ2-1; D is ambiguous. From germline, CDR1 is SGHVS and CDR2 FNYEAQ. Trimming cost V 2 bases and J 3 bases, with 5 bases left between them. The CDR3 spans 13 residues. The CDR3 nucleotides read TGTGCCAGCAGCTTATTTGACTACAATGAGCAGTTCTTC. The encoded protein is CASSLFDYNEQFF.

V and J are TRBV20-1 and TRBJ1-4; D is undetermined. The V end was cut by 6 bases, the J end by 1 base, with 9 bases between. The CDR3 length is 13 residues. CDR1 DFQATT and CDR2 SNEGSKA come from the germline V gene (reference sequence). The CDR3 protein is CSATRITNEKLFF. The CDR3, as DNA: TGCAGTGCGACACGGATAACTAATGAAAAACTGTTTTTT.

V is TRBV7-9 and J is TRBJ2-7; possibly TRBD2 for D (5 bases). V was cut by 5 bases and J by 2 bases, with 10 bases left in between. The CDR3 loop spans 13 amino acids. Germline V lookup: CDR1 SEHNR, CDR2 FQNEAQ (reference sequence). CDR3 bases: TGTGCCAGCAGCACTACACTAGCCTACGAGCAGTACTTC. It yields the protein CASSTTLAYEQYF. The entire variable domain, with the rest obtained from reference TRBV7-9 and TRBJ2-7, is as follows: DTGVSQNPRHKITKRGQNVTFRCDPISEHNRLYWYRQTLGQGPEFLTYFQNEAQLEKSRLLSDRFSAERPKGSFSTLEIQRTEQGDSAMYLCASSTTLAYEQYFGPGTRLTVT.

This clonotype was recorded a few times. The V call is TRBV14, the J call TRBJ2-7; 8 nucleotides agree with TRBD1. Germline values: CDR1 SGHDN, CDR2 FVKESK. Germline trimming cut 4 bases from V and 2 bases from J; bases unmatched to any gene: 13. There are 17 residues in the CDR3. The CDR3 spells CASSPGQGTRLPYEQYF. CDR3 in DNA: TGTGCCAGCAGCCCTGGACAGGGAACCCGACTCCCCTACGAGCAGTACTTC.

This clonotype was counted between two and nine times. V usage is TRBV4-1 and J usage is TRBJ2-5; TRBD1 matches 9 bases. The tail of the sequence fits TRBJ2-7 better, so the J call may be wrong. CDR3 length equals 15 residues. Germline CDR1 reads MGHRA; CDR2 reads YSYEKL. CDR3 nucleotides: TGCGCCAGCAGCCAGGCGACAGGGGGAAATAACGAGCAGTACTTC. This gives the protein CASSQATGGNNEQYF.

Comments on this clonotype: A junction end diverges from the germline sequence, so it may reflect a read error. The chain recombines TRBV12-3 or TRBV12-4 with TRBJ2-6; a weak D match, TRBD2 (6 bases). The CDR3 runs to 20 residues. The CDR3 DNA follows: TGTGCCAGCAGTTTAAACGGACCCACCGGGGGAGACCCTGGAGCCAACGTCCTGACTTTC. As protein: CASSLNGPTGGDPGANVLTF.

This clonotype was observed a few times. The chain recombines TRBV7-2 with TRBJ2-2; D might be TRBD1 (5 bases). Germline V gene lookup returns CDR1 SGHTA and CDR2 FQGNSA. This CDR3 is built from 14 residues. V was clipped by 1 base and J by 4 bases, with 7 bases between them. The CDR3 sequence: CASSLETATGELFF. The CDR3 DNA reads as TGTGCCAGCAGCTTAGAGACAGCCACCGGGGAGCTGTTTTTT.

The chain has TRBV6-1 and TRBJ2-3; weak D call: TRBD2 (6 bases). V lost 2 bases and J lost 0, with 12 bases in between. Germline CDR1 MNHNS, CDR2 SASEGT. This CDR3 has 16 residues. In DNA form, the CDR3 reads TGTGCCAGCAGTGAAAGGGGCGGGGTCAGCACAGATACGCAGTATTTT. Its translation: CASSERGGVSTDTQYF.

The rearrangement joins TRBV3-1 to TRBJ1-4, with a possible D match to TRBD1 (6 bases). The V and J ends lost 1 base and 10 bases respectively, with 16 bases between them. The CDR3 contains 15 residues. Germline lookup yields CDR1 LGHDT and CDR2 YNNKEL (reference sequence). CDR3 sequence: CASSQGEGGGRKLFF. The DNA of the CDR3 is TGTGCCAGCAGCCAAGGCGAAGGGGGGGGCAGAAAACTGTTTTTT.

In its sample, this clonotype was seen once. The V gene is TRBV7-9, the J gene TRBJ2-5; the D gene is possibly TRBD2 (5 bases). V lost 1 base and J lost 13, with 19 bases in between. CDR3 length: 14 residues. Germline-derived CDR1 and CDR2 are SEHNR and FQNEAQ (reference sequence). This chain's CDR3 is CASSLVSSGGERYF. CDR3 sequence (DNA): TGTGCCAGCAGCTTAGTTTCGAGCGGCGGCGAGCGGTACTTC.

The rearrangement joins TRBV20-1 to TRBJ1-4, with unresolved D. The V gene's germline CDR1 is DFQATT and CDR2 SNEGSKA (reference sequence). The CDR3 length is 11 residues. The V gene lost 7 bases and the J gene lost 2 bases, with 5 bases spanning the gap. CDR3 coding DNA: TGCAGTGTACAGACTAATGAAAAACTGTTTTTT. Encoded protein: CSVQTNEKLFF.

The chain links TRBV7-2 to TRBJ2-1; 11 bases align to TRBD1. The CDR3 sequence is 16 residues long. The V and J ends lost 5 bases and 9 bases, in that order; junction bases with no gene match: 12. Germline loops: CDR1 SGHTA, CDR2 FQGNSA. The CDR3 DNA follows: TGTGCCAGCAGCATTCTTGGACAGGGGGCGACCGGTGAGCAGTTCTTC. Translation gives CASSILGQGATGEQFF.

The CDR3 DNA reads TGTGCCAGCAGCGTAGAATCGGTCGGGGAGACCCAGTACTTC. This codes for CASSVESVGETQYF. The V call is TRBV9, the J call TRBJ2-5; D is ambiguous. Germline V gene data show CDR1 as SGDLS and CDR2 as YYNGEE. This CDR3 region has 14 residues. V was trimmed by 0 bases and J by 5 bases, leaving 11 bases between them.

The chain employs TRBV7-9 and TRBJ2-7, with D perhaps TRBD1 or TRBD2 (5 bases each). Germline V gives CDR1 SEHNR, CDR2 FQNEAQ (reference sequence). This CDR3 is built from 12 residues. The ends were cut back, 9 bases at V and 5 bases at J, with 14 bases in the middle. The CDR3 bases are TGTGCCAGTCGAGGGGACGGGGACGAGCAGTACTTC. This encodes CASRGDGDEQYF.

The gene calls are TRBV5-1 and TRBJ2-4, with 7 bases matching TRBD2. Germline values: CDR1 SGHRS, CDR2 YFSETQ. Trimming cost V 1 base and J 4 bases; bases outside gene matches: 2. The CDR3 has 14 amino acids. CDR3: CASSLWEGKNIQYF. In DNA form, the CDR3 reads TGCGCCAGCAGCTTGTGGGAGGGGAAAAACATTCAGTACTTC.

There are a few counts of this clonotype. The CDR3 DNA sequence: TGCAGCGTTGACCCCACAGTGGGGGAGACCCAGTACTTC. As protein: CSVDPTVGETQYF. The rearrangement joins TRBV29-1 to TRBJ2-7; unclear D gene. The J call may be wrong; the DNA end is better matched by TRBJ2-5. In germline, CDR1 is SQVTM, CDR2 ANQGSEA. This CDR3 has 13 amino acids.

V and J are TRBV27 and TRBJ1-1; D is undetermined. Germline loops: CDR1 MNHEY, CDR2 SMNVEV (reference sequence). The CDR3 has 14 amino acids. V was shortened by 5 bases and J by 4 bases, with 14 bases between the two germline ends. CDR3 nucleotide sequence: TGTGCCAGCAGTGATCAGAGAGGAGGCACTGAAGCTTTCTTT. Translating gives CASSDQRGGTEAFF.

The rearrangement links TRBV27 to TRBJ1-4; D remains unclear. This CDR3 comprises 11 residues. The V end was cut by 6 bases, the J end by 6 bases, with 5 bases between. From germline, CDR1 is MNHEY and CDR2 SMNVEV (reference sequence). The CDR3 DNA follows: TGTGCCAGCAGAACGGATGAAAAACTGTTTTTT. Translation gives CASRTDEKLFF.

J is TRBJ2-7 and V is TRBV6-6; 8 bases agree with TRBD1. J gave up 6 bases and V 5 bases, and 12 bases lay outside the gene matches. Per germline, CDR1 MNHNY and CDR2 SVGAGI (reference sequence). The CDR3 is 15 residues long. The CDR3, as DNA: TGTGCCAGCAGTCCCCGACAGGGGTGGGTTCTCGAGCAGTACTTC. Residues: CASSPRQGWVLEQYF.